Shown below are 3 T cell receptor beta chains from a single sample sequenced in a study of blood T cell repertoires in COVID-19 (dated by TCRdb to the early 2020s). Libraries were made using the immunoSEQ multiplex PCR assay. TCRdb holds this immuneACCESS table with in-frame rearrangements only. Some clones are missing; in checked studies, unresolved V genes explain under half, and the rest has no known cause. For this sample the table gives 390,000 or so clones, of which 85% to 90% were detected only once. In total, the top ten clones hold roughly 9.4% of the sample. Material: PBMCs or T cells enriched from blood (not recorded which). These receptors originate from a woman aged 45-65 years who had recovered from COVID-19.

The chain recombines TRBV7-3 with TRBJ1-1, with unresolved D. Germline CDR1 is SGHTA and CDR2 is FQGTGA. CDR3 length equals 13 residues. V dropped 4 bases and J dropped 4 bases, with 10 bases sitting between them. The CDR3 here is CASSSGEGTEAFF. CDR3 nucleotide sequence: TGTGCCAGCAGCTCCGGCGAGGGCACTGAAGCTTTCTTT.

The J gene is TRBJ1-1, the V gene TRBV18; 7 bases are a match to TRBD1. Trimming took 8 bases from V and 3 from J; bases not matched to a gene: 9. CDR1 is KGHSH and CDR2 is LQKENI in the germline V gene. CDR3 length: 14 amino acids. The DNA for the CDR3 is TGTGCCAGCGCTCCGTTTACAGGGGACACTGAAGCTTTCTTT. This sequence encodes CASAPFTGDTEAFF.

The chain links TRBV7-2 to TRBJ2-5, with D unclear. The CDR3 runs 13 residues. The germline V and J ends were trimmed by 6 bases and 5 bases, with 13 bases remaining between them. Germline values: CDR1 SGHTA, CDR2 FQGNSA. DNA for the CDR3: TGTGCCAGCAGACCTCGCGGCGTGGAGACCCAGTACTTC. It yields the protein CASRPRGVETQYF.